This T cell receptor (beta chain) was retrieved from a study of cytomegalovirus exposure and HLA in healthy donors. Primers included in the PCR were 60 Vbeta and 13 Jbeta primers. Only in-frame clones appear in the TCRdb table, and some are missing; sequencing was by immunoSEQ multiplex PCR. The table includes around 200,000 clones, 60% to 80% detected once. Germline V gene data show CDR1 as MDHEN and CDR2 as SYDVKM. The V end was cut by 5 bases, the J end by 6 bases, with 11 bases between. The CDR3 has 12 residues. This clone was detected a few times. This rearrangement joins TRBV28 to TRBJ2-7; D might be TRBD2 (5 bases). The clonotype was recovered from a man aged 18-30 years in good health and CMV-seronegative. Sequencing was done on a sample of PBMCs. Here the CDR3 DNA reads TGTGCCAGCAGTCATACTAGTTCCGAGCAGTACTTC. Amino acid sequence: CASSHTSSEQYF.